This paragraph covers one TCR beta chain sequence. This record comes from a study of T cell responses to AZD1222 COVID-19 vaccine. The repertoire was sequenced with immunoSEQ multiplex PCR; TCRdb's copy has only in-frame clones and lacks some. The sample includes around 120,000 clones, roughly 84% seen only once; the top ten take 5% to 7%. The germline CDR1 and CDR2 sequences are SGHAT and FQNNGV. This CDR3 has 17 residues. J gave up 1 base and V 6 bases, and 14 bases lay outside the gene matches. Material: peripheral blood, obtained on day 0 of AZD1222 vaccination. The source is an adult in good health. The genes are TRBV11-2 and TRBJ2-7; TRBD1 matches 8 bases. The chain's CDR3 is CASSSLRRNRGSYEQYF. DNA of the CDR3: TGTGCCAGCAGTTCCCTCCGAAGGAACAGGGGGTCCTACGAGCAGTACTTC.